This entry features one TCR beta chain sequence. What it binds is not known. Trimming stripped 3 bases from V and 4 bases from J, with 20 bases between. Looked up from germline, CDR1 is SGHRS and CDR2 is YFSETQ. The CDR3 runs 16 residues. A single record per CDR3 protein comes from TCRdb applying MiXCR to the 5' RACE reads. The repertoire consists of a few hundred thousand distinct CDR3 sequences, with 15% to 20% occurring once and the leading ten covering 12%. These data originate in a study of identical twins. Whole-study results and caveats: Cord blood beta clonotypes that were abundant carried fewer insertions, and memory repertoires showed no such trend.

Input material: naive T cells sorted from blood. The source is a man aged 50-60 years in good health. This chain uses TRBV5-1 with TRBJ2-7; TRBD1 might be the D (7 bases). The CDR3 sequence is CASSSSGTEGGYEQYF. CDR3 bases: TGCGCCAGCAGCTCCTCCGGGACAGAGGGGGGATACGAGCAGTACTTC.